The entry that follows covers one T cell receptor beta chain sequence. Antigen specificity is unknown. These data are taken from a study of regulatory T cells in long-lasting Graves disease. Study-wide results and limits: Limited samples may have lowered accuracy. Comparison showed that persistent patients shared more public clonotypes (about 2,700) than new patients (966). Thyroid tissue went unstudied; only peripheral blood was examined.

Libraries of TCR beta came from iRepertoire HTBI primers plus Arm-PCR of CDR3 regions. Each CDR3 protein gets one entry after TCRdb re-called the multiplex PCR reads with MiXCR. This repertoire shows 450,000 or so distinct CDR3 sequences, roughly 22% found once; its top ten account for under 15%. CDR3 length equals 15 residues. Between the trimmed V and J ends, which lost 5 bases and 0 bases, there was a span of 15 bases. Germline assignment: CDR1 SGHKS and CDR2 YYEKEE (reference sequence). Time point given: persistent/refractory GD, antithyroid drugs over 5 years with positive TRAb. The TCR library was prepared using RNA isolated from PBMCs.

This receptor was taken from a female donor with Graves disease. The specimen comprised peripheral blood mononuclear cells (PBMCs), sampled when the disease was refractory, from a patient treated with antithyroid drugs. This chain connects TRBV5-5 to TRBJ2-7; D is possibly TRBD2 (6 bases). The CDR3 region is CASRYDRGSSYEQYF. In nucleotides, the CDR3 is TGTGCCAGCAGGTACGACCGGGGGAGCTCCTACGAGCAGTACTTC.